This T cell receptor beta chain appears in the sequencing data of a study of T cell repertoires in cytomegalovirus infection. Study background: CMV infection together with matching HLA type was indicated by public TCR beta signatures.

Study conclusions and caveats: HLA-C-restricted, CMV-specific TCR beta clonotypes were dominant ex vivo. Cumulated frequencies of public TCR beta families served to identify carriers of CMV plus the relevant HLA.

Using its own MiXCR run on the reads, TCRdb lists one record per CDR3 protein. The table includes hundreds of thousands of distinct CDR3 sequences, about a sixth detected once. Germline CDR1 SGHNT, CDR2 YENEEA. This CDR3 is built from 13 residues. With 5 bases removed from V and 12 bases from J, the gap between germline ends came to 18 bases. About this clonotype itself: Its antigen is currently unknown.

The rearrangement joins TRBV11-3 to TRBJ2-3; no firm D call. Sequenced input: PBMCs. The receptor comes from a human donor in good health (CMV status not recorded). Some clones in this sample may be carry-over from other donors' samples. CDR3 in DNA: TGTGCCAGCAGCCCCCGGGCCAGTCGGAATCAGTATTTT. This translates into CASSPRASRNQYF. Variable domain in full (rest from reference TRBV11-3 and TRBJ2-3): EAGVVQSPRYKIIEKKQPVAFWCNPISGHNTLYWYLQNLGQGPELLIRYENEEAVDDSQLPKDRFSAERLKGVDSTLKIQPAELGDSAVYLCASSPRASRNQYFGPGTRLTVL.